These T cell receptor beta chains were read from a single sample in a study of T cells in Graves' hyperthyroidism and ophthalmopathy. Via MiXCR, TCRdb re-called the multiplex PCR reads, giving one row per CDR3 protein. In the table there are around 760,000 distinct CDR3 sequences, about a third of which are singletons. Sequencing was performed on blood. Every receptor here comes from a woman aged 40 to 50 with Graves' hyperthyroidism. CDR3s include the opening cysteine and the closing phenylalanine or tryptophan. D genes are given only for firm matches. Clone size is stated in some rows and not others, as once, few, many or a class when expanded.

clone size	V gene	J gene	D gene	CDR3 DNA	CDR3 protein
few	TRBV7-2	TRBJ2-6	TRBD1	TGTGCCAGCACCCCCGCGGACAGGCCCCCCTCTGGGGCCAACGTCCTGACTTTC	CASTPADRPPSGANVLTF
few	TRBV6-5	TRBJ2-6	TRBD1	TGTGCCAGCGGTAGACAGGGGAGCTCTGGGGCCAACGTCCTGACTTTC	CASGRQGSSGANVLTF
-	TRBV4-3	TRBJ1-4	-	TGCGCCAGCAGCCTATCGATAACAGGGTTTAATGAAAAACTGTTTTTT	CASSLSITGFNEKLFF
few	TRBV5-1	TRBJ2-7	-	TGCGCCAGCAGCGGGCCCTTGGGGACCGAGCAGTACTTC	CASSGPLGTEQYF
few	TRBV19	TRBJ1-4	-	TGTGCCAGTTGGGGGGCTGGGGATGAAAAACTGTTTTTT	CASWGAGDEKLFF
many	TRBV11-2	TRBJ2-7	-	TGTGCCAGCAGCTTTAGCCGGAACCAATACGAGCAGTACTTC	CASSFSRNQYEQYF
-	TRBV4-3	TRBJ1-2	TRBD1	TGCGCCAGCAGGCCCGGGACAGGGGGCTATGACTATGGCTACACCTTC	CASRPGTGGYDYGYTF
-	TRBV7-2	TRBJ1-3	-	TGTGCCAGCAGCCCTGGCGGGGGGCTGTCGGGTGGAAACACCATATATTTT	CASSPGGGLSGGNTIYF
-	TRBV7-2	TRBJ1-2	-	TGTGCCAGCAGCCAATCCCACGGGGGAAGTGGGACCTATGGCTACACCTTC	CASSQSHGGSGTYGYTF
-	TRBV7-6	TRBJ1-2	TRBD1	TGTGCCAGCAGCTTAGCTAAGAAGGGACAGGGGTCGATCTATGGCTACACCTTC	CASSLAKKGQGSIYGYTF
few	TRBV7-3	TRBJ1-1	TRBD1	TGTGCCAGCAGCTTTACAGGGGGCTTTGGCACTGAAGCTTTCTTT	CASSFTGGFGTEAFF
-	TRBV7-2	TRBJ2-5	-	TGTGCCAGCAGCAAAGACGCGGGGATTGGGGAGACCCAGTACTTC	CASSKDAGIGETQYF
many	TRBV19	TRBJ2-5	TRBD1	TGTGCCAGTAGTATAGATGGTGGGACAGGGGGTCAAGAGACCCAGTACTTC	CASSIDGGTGGQETQYF
few	TRBV7-2	TRBJ1-1	-	TGTGCCAGCAGCCAATTTCCTTGGGGGAACACTGAAGCTTTCTTT	CASSQFPWGNTEAFF
many	TRBV7-9	TRBJ1-1	TRBD1	TGTGCCAGCAGCTCGCAGGGGGGCTTGAACACTGAAGCTTTCTTT	CASSSQGGLNTEAFF
few	TRBV2	TRBJ1-1	-	TGTGCCAGCAGTTATCAGACGAACACTGAAGCTTTCTTT	CASSYQTNTEAFF
-	TRBV10-3	TRBJ2-1	TRBD2	TGTGCCATCAGCCGACTAGCGGTGAGCTCCTACAATGAGCAGTTCTTC	CAISRLAVSSYNEQFF
-	TRBV10-3	TRBJ1-4	TRBD1	TGTGCCATCAGTGGAACGGGACAGGGGGCGAAAAGTGAAAAACTGTTTTTT	CAISGTGQGAKSEKLFF
-	TRBV7-3	TRBJ1-1	-	TGCGCCAGCAGCCAAGACCCCCCAAGGTGGGACACTGAAGCTTTCTTT	CASSQDPPRWDTEAFF
-	TRBV7-2	TRBJ1-3	TRBD1	TGTGCCAGCAGCCCAAGACAGGGGGCCGGTGGAAACACCATATATTTT	CASSPRQGAGGNTIYF
many	TRBV20-1	TRBJ1-1	-	TGCAGTGCTTATAAGATGAGCACTGAAGCTTTCTTT	CSAYKMSTEAFF
-	TRBV7-2	TRBJ1-2	TRBD1	TGTGCCAGCATTTTCTCCGGGACAGGGGGGGTGTACTATGGCTACACCTTC	CASIFSGTGGVYYGYTF
many	TRBV24-1	TRBJ2-7	-	TGTGCCACCAGTGAGGCAGGGAACTCCTACGAGCAGTACTTC	CATSEAGNSYEQYF
many	TRBV7-9	TRBJ1-1	-	TGTGCCAGCAGCCCCTGGGACGATAAAGGCACTGAAGCTTTCTTT	CASSPWDDKGTEAFF
many	TRBV20-1	TRBJ1-2	TRBD1	TGCAGTGCTAGTCATGGGACAGGGACTAACTATGGCTACACCTTC	CSASHGTGTNYGYTF
many	TRBV29-1	TRBJ1-2	-	TGCAGCGTTGCTCGTCGGTTTTCGGAAGATCGGGGCTACACCTTC	CSVARRFSEDRGYTF
-	TRBV19	TRBJ1-4	TRBD1	TGTGCCAGTAGTACCACAGGGGCCGATAATGAAAAACTGTTTTTT	CASSTTGADNEKLFF
many	TRBV29-1	TRBJ1-2	-	TGCAGCGTTCAACAGGACCTGGGGGGCTACACCTTC	CSVQQDLGGYTF
-	TRBV12-3/TRBV12-4	TRBJ2-5	-	TGTGCCAGCAGTTTCACACAGGAGACCCAGTACTTC	CASSFTQETQYF
few	TRBV19	TRBJ1-2	-	TGTGCCAGTAGACCCTCTGGGGACACTCCCGGGGGTTATGGCTACACCTTC	CASRPSGDTPGGYGYTF
many	TRBV7-9	TRBJ1-5	-	TGTGCCAGCAGTCGGGGGAGCAATCAGCCCCAGCATTTT	CASSRGSNQPQHF
-	TRBV18	TRBJ2-7	-	TGTGCCAGCTCACCGACACTCGGGGAGCACGAGCAGTACTTC	CASSPTLGEHEQYF
-	TRBV7-9	TRBJ1-6	-	TGTGCCAGCAGCCTGGGGAGGAGGGGACCCCCCCACTTT	CASSLGRRGPPHF
few	TRBV2	TRBJ1-5	-	TGTGCCAGCAGGCCCACGGGGGGAGGGCCCCAGCATTTT	CASRPTGGGPQHF
-	TRBV19	TRBJ1-1	TRBD1	TGTGCCAGCAGCGACAGGGGGCAGGGGGACACTGAAGCTTTCTTT	CASSDRGQGDTEAFF
many	TRBV19	TRBJ1-2	TRBD1	TGTGCCAGTAGCCGACAGGGGACCTATGGCTACACCTTC	CASSRQGTYGYTF
-	TRBV24-1	TRBJ2-5	TRBD2	TGTGCCACTTCACCCGGGGGGAACACCGGGGAAGAGACCCAGTACTTC	CATSPGGNTGEETQYF
-	TRBV14	TRBJ1-4	-	TGTGCCAGCAGCCAAGAAACAGGGTATGCAACTAATGAAAAACTGTTTTTT	CASSQETGYATNEKLFF
many	TRBV19	TRBJ1-1	-	TGTGCCAGTAGCCGACGGTGGGAGGCTGAAGCTTTCTTT	CASSRRWEAEAFF
many	TRBV7-2	TRBJ1-6	-	TGTGCCAGCAGCGTGAGGGGCGGACTTAATTCACCCCTCCACTTT	CASSVRGGLNSPLHF
many	TRBV10-3	TRBJ2-2	TRBD2	TGTGCCATCAGTCAGGTAGCGGGAGCCACCGGGGAGCTGTTTTTT	CAISQVAGATGELFF
few	TRBV7-2	TRBJ2-5	-	TGCGCCAGCAGCCAAGATTGGGTGTCCCAGGGGGAGACCCAGTACTTC	CASSQDWVSQGETQYF
once	TRBV7-9	TRBJ2-7	TRBD1	TGTGCCAGCAGCGATGGGACAGCCTACGAGCAGTACTTC	CASSDGTAYEQYF
-	TRBV29-1	TRBJ1-2	-	TGCAGCGTTGGGGGCCGGTTTGGCTACACCTTC	CSVGGRFGYTF
many	TRBV9	TRBJ2-7	-	TGTGCCAGCTCGGGACTGCCTTCCTACGAGCAGTACTTC	CASSGLPSYEQYF
-	TRBV19	TRBJ1-5	-	TGTGCCAGTAATCCCGGGACACTTAGCAATCAGCCCCAGCATTTT	CASNPGTLSNQPQHF
few	TRBV13	TRBJ1-3	TRBD1	TGTGCCAGCCGCCATACCGGGACAGGGGGAAACACCATATATTTT	CASRHTGTGGNTIYF
-	TRBV7-9	TRBJ1-6	TRBD1	TGTGCCAGCAGTTCAGGGGGTACCAATTCACCCCTCCACTTT	CASSSGGTNSPLHF
-	TRBV7-2	TRBJ1-4	TRBD1	TGTGCCAGCAGCTTAGTGGGACAGGGGGCTACCACTAATGAAAAACTGTTTTTT	CASSLVGQGATTNEKLFF
-	TRBV20-1	TRBJ2-7	-	TGCAGTGCTAGATGGGCAGGGAGCTACGAGCAGTACTTC	CSARWAGSYEQYF
-	TRBV24-1	TRBJ2-1	TRBD1	TGTGCCAGCAGTTACCTAGGACAGGACATTCGGGGTGAGCAGTTCTTC	CASSYLGQDIRGEQFF
many	TRBV7-2	TRBJ1-5	-	TGTGCCAGCAGCGAGCAGGGGAGTAGGCCCCAGCATTTT	CASSEQGSRPQHF
-	TRBV13	TRBJ1-4	TRBD1	TGTGCCAGCAGCCTGGACAGGTCAAATGAAAAACTGTTTTTT	CASSLDRSNEKLFF